A single sample gave rise to the 23 T cell receptor beta chains below, sequenced in a study of metastatic and nonmetastatic thyroid tumors. Through MiXCR, TCRdb re-clonotyped the PCR reads. Among about 27,000 clones listed, roughly 15% were seen once. Prior to thyroid surgery, none of the patients had received any treatment. Sequencing was done on a sample of blood. These TCRs come from a male donor with papillary thyroid cancer or a benign thyroid nodule (not recorded which). Some clones in this sample may be carry-over from other donors' samples.

The sample holds many counts of this clone. The chain employs TRBV12-3 or TRBV12-4 and TRBJ2-3, with 7 bases identical to TRBD2. V gave up 5 bases and J gave up 2 bases; unmatched junction bases: 7. This CDR3 contains 15 residues. The CDR3 coding sequence is TGTGCCAGCAGTGCAACTAGCGCTACCACAGATACGCAGTATTTT. Its translation: CASSATSATTDTQYF.

This clone was counted many times. The J gene is TRBJ1-5, the V gene TRBV2, with D possibly matching TRBD1 (5 bases). Germline V gene data show CDR1 as SNHLY and CDR2 as FYNNEI. Deletions cut 6 bases from V and 7 bases from J, with 16 bases between. The CDR3 has 14 residues. The CDR3, as DNA: TGTGCCAGCAGGACGAGTGGGGGGGACCAGCCCCAGCATTTT. As protein: CASRTSGGDQPQHF.

This clone has ten or more counts. This may be a read error: a much more frequent sequence differs by one nucleotide. The V call is TRBV7-6, the J call TRBJ1-6; D is possibly TRBD1 (6 bases). CDR3 length: 18 amino acids. The V gene lost 0 bases and the J gene lost 6 bases, with 18 bases spanning the gap. CDR1 and CDR2 (germline): SGHVS, FNYEAQ. CDR3 coding DNA: TGTGCCAGCAGCTTAGCCGTCGGCAAAGGACAGCTTAATTCACCCCTCCACTTT. This codes for CASSLAVGKGQLNSPLHF.

This clone has ten or more counts. The chain has TRBV12-5 and TRBJ2-2, with 8 nucleotides matching TRBD2. CDR1 is LGHNT and CDR2 is FRNRAP in the germline V gene. This CDR3 is built from 18 residues. After removal of 0 bases from V and 5 bases from J, the junction contained 11 bases not matched to a gene. Here the CDR3 reads CASGLVLGGRGGTGELFF. CDR3 sequence (DNA): TGTGCTAGTGGTTTGGTACTCGGGGGACGGGGGGGAACCGGGGAGCTGTTTTTT.

This clone is medium-sized in the sample. The V call is TRBV6-4, the J call TRBJ2-1; 11 bases are a match to TRBD2. The germline gives CDR1 MRHNA, CDR2 SNTAGT. There are 15 residues in the CDR3. The junction had 6 bases not matched to a gene; V was cut back by 6 bases and J by 5 bases. The CDR3 DNA reads as TGTGCCAGCAGCGACGGGACTAGCGGAGACAATGAGCAGTTCTTC. Translating it yields CASSDGTSGDNEQFF.

The J gene is TRBJ1-5, the V gene TRBV28; D possibly corresponds to TRBD1 (5 bases). The CDR3 is 14 residues long. Trimming removed 10 bases at V and 6 bases at J, with 19 bases between. Per the germline V gene, CDR1 is MDHEN and CDR2 is SYDVKM. The CDR3 loop reads CATSPDSGRQPQHF. CDR3 bases: TGTGCCACCAGCCCCGACAGTGGGCGTCAGCCCCAGCATTTT.

This clone was detected ten times or more. This chain uses TRBV3-1 with TRBJ2-7; D may correspond to TRBD1 or TRBD2 (6 bases each). Germline V gene lookup returns CDR1 LGHDT and CDR2 YNNKEL (reference sequence). This CDR3 is 16 amino acids long. Trimming cost V 1 base and J 8 bases, with 21 bases left between them. The CDR3 DNA sequence: TGTGCCAGCAGCCAAGTCGGGGGCAGGGCGCCACCCCAGCAGTACTTC. Translating gives CASSQVGGRAPPQQYF.

This clone was found a few times. A read error may account for a junction end that differs from germline. The chain carries TRBV6-1 and TRBJ2-5; TRBD1 might be the D (6 bases). From germline, CDR1 is MNHNS and CDR2 SASEGT. The CDR3 length is 15 residues. DNA for the CDR3: TGTGCCAGCAGTGGGGTGTGGACAGTACAAGAGACCCAGTGCTTC. Residues: CASSGVWTVQETQCF.

Many counts were recorded for this clone. This chain connects TRBV5-1 to TRBJ1-1; unclear D gene. Trimming took 4 bases from V and 0 from J, leaving 22 bases between them. The CDR3 is 18 residues long. Germline V gives CDR1 SGHRS, CDR2 YFSETQ. CDR3: CASSLSWRAGNLNTEAFF. The CDR3 coding sequence is TGCGCCAGCAGCCTATCATGGAGGGCGGGGAATTTGAACACTGAAGCTTTCTTT.

The sample holds many counts of this clone. The CDR3 reads CASREGSNQPQHF. CDR3 bases: TGTGCCAGTAGGGAGGGGAGCAATCAGCCCCAGCATTTT. V gene TRBV27 combines with J gene TRBJ1-5, with D perhaps matching TRBD1 (5 bases). Trimming took off 9 bases at V and 1 base at J, with 10 bases between the two ends. The germline gives CDR1 MNHEY, CDR2 SMNVEV (reference sequence). The CDR3 runs to 13 residues.

Many counts were recorded for this clone. CDR3 in DNA: TGTGCCAGCAGCCAGGCTAGCGGGGGCCTTCAAGAGACCCAGTACTTC. Its protein is CASSQASGGLQETQYF. The chain has TRBV4-2 and TRBJ2-5; 10 nucleotides align to TRBD2. CDR1 and CDR2 from the germline V gene are LGHNA and YNFKEQ. V dropped 3 bases and J dropped 2; count of bases not matched to a gene: 6. The CDR3 contains 16 residues.

At least ten counts were recorded for this clone. V is TRBV7-3 and J is TRBJ2-7, with D unclear. The CDR3 has 14 amino acids. Germline assignment: CDR1 SGHTA and CDR2 FQGTGA. Trimming took 2 bases from V and 6 from J, leaving 14 bases between them. Here the CDR3 reads CASSLGSGNPEQYF. The CDR3 coding sequence is TGTGCCAGCAGCTTAGGATCGGGTAACCCCGAGCAGTACTTC.

This clone was seen repeatedly, ten times or more. This chain joins TRBV4-2 and TRBJ2-7; D unresolved. The CDR3 contains 14 residues. Deletions cut 0 bases from V and 3 bases from J, with 9 bases between. CDR1 LGHNA and CDR2 YNFKEQ come from the germline V gene. CDR3 DNA: TGTGCCAGCAGCCAAGATCTGGGCAGCTACGAGCAGTACTTC. Its translation is CASSQDLGSYEQYF.

This clone was seen repeatedly, ten times or more. The rearrangement uses TRBV9 and TRBJ2-3, with D possibly TRBD2 on 7 matching bases. The CDR3 sequence is 15 residues long. Trimming cost V 5 bases and J 0 bases, with 13 bases left between them. Germline V gene data show CDR1 as SGDLS and CDR2 as YYNGEE. CDR3 amino acids: CASSKGGTSTDTQYF. CDR3 sequence (DNA): TGTGCCAGCAGTAAGGGGGGGACTAGCACAGATACGCAGTATTTT.

A word on this clone: A much larger clone lies a single base off, so this may be a read error. The chain links TRBV29-1 to TRBJ1-2, with unresolved D. Germline V gene lookup returns CDR1 SQVTM and CDR2 ANQGSEA. The length of the CDR3 is 13 residues. Deletions cut 6 bases from V and 6 bases from J, with 17 bases between. CDR3 in amino acids: CSVVPGYANGYTF. CDR3 sequence (DNA): TGCAGCGTGGTCCCGGGGTACGCAAATGGCTACACCTTC.

This clone was found many times. The chain employs TRBV29-1 and TRBJ1-1; a possible D gene is TRBD1 (5 bases). V was trimmed by 8 bases and J by 10 bases, leaving 17 bases between them. Germline V gene data show CDR1 as SQVTM and CDR2 as ANQGSEA. This CDR3 is 11 amino acids long. The CDR3 sequence: CSTGHPLGAFF. DNA for the CDR3: TGCAGCACAGGACACCCCCTGGGAGCTTTCTTT.

This clone was counted ten times or more. This chain connects TRBV10-1 to TRBJ2-7; D not certain. CDR3 length: 13 amino acids. CDR1 WNHNN and CDR2 SYGVQD come from the germline V gene (reference sequence). Trimming shortened V by 7 bases and J by 2 bases, and 12 bases separated the two germline ends. Here the CDR3 DNA reads TGCGCCAGCATCTCAAGGGCCACCTACGAGCAGTACTTC. Residues: CASISRATYEQYF.

Ten or more counts support this clone. V and J are TRBV6-5 and TRBJ1-1; D call uncertain. With 2 bases removed from V and 2 bases from J, the gap between germline ends came to 6 bases. CDR1 is MNHEY, CDR2 SVGAGI, per germline. The CDR3 has 13 amino acids. Written as DNA, the CDR3 is TGTGCCAGCAGTTACCGGCCAAACACTGAAGCTTTCTTT. Its protein product is CASSYRPNTEAFF.

This clone was picked up many times. CDR3 region: CASRGDITDTQYF. CDR3 nucleotide sequence: TGTGCCAGCAGGGGAGACATCACAGATACGCAGTATTTT. The J gene is TRBJ2-3, the V gene TRBV5-6, with D perhaps TRBD2 (5 bases). V dropped 5 bases and J dropped 2 bases, with 9 bases sitting between them. Germline V gives CDR1 SGHDT, CDR2 YYEEEE. The CDR3 consists of 13 residues.

This clone was observed many times. The chain combines TRBV20-1 with TRBJ1-5, with TRBD1 identical over 7 bases. Trimming at V came to 6 bases and at J to 4 bases, leaving 3 bases not matched to a gene. Germline assignment: CDR1 DFQATT and CDR2 SNEGSKA (reference sequence). The CDR3 loop spans 12 amino acids. The DNA for the CDR3 is TGCAGTGCCGCAGGGGGAAATCAGCCCCAGCATTTT. The encoded protein is CSAAGGNQPQHF.

There are many counts of this clone. The J gene is TRBJ1-4, the V gene TRBV29-1; D is unclear. The V gene lost 7 bases and the J gene lost 5 bases, with 11 bases spanning the gap. The germline V gene encodes CDR1 SQVTM and CDR2 ANQGSEA. This CDR3 spans 12 amino acids. The CDR3 nucleotides read TGCAGCGCCCTTAAAGAGAATGAAAAACTGTTTTTT. Translated: CSALKENEKLFF.

This clone was seen many times. V usage is TRBV20-1 and J usage is TRBJ2-7; 7 bases match TRBD1. There are 14 residues in the CDR3. V shed 0 bases, J shed 4 bases, and the junction held 6 bases outside the gene matches. Germline CDR1 and CDR2: DFQATT and SNEGSKA (reference sequence). Here the CDR3 DNA reads TGCAGTGCTAGAGACCAAAAACAGGGGTACGAGCAGTACTTC. Translation gives CSARDQKQGYEQYF.

This clone was counted many times. The rearrangement uses TRBV3-1 and TRBJ2-5; TRBD2 matches at 7 bases. Germline V CDR1 and CDR2: LGHDT, YNNKEL (reference sequence). CDR3 length: 15 residues. V shed 1 base and J 5 bases; nucleotides not matched to a gene: 7. In nucleotides, the CDR3 is TGTGCCAGCAGCCAAGGATTCGGGGGAGGGGAGACCCAGTACTTC. It is translated as CASSQGFGGGETQYF.